This TCR beta chain was profiled in a study of blood T cell repertoires in COVID-19. Looking at the study overall: COVID-19 samples from acute and convalescent phases originated in the United States, Italy and Spain.

Profiled with immunoSEQ multiplex PCR; TCRdb holds only in-frame clones, not every one. The table lists a few hundred thousand clones, about 88% of them singletons. Recruits, aged about 18 to 100 years, lived in 24 US areas. The CDR3 length is 15 residues. The V end was cut by 4 bases, the J end by 9 bases, with 20 bases between. Germline V gene lookup returns CDR1 SGHNT and CDR2 YYREEE (reference sequence). Input material: PBMCs or T cells enriched from blood (not recorded which). This rearrangement joins TRBV5-4 to TRBJ2-1, with D possibly being TRBD1 (6 bases). The clonotype was recovered from a man aged 25 to 40 with acute COVID-19. CDR3 nucleotides: TGTGCCAGCAGCCCGGGGACAAGCAGGTATAGTGAGCAGTTCTTC. It yields the protein CASSPGTSRYSEQFF.